What follows are 4 T cell receptor beta chains derived from one specimen sequenced in a study of shared clonotypes between healthy human individuals. Using immunoSEQ multiplex PCR, the repertoire was profiled, and TCRdb retains in-frame clones only, with some absent. The sample yields about 2.4 million clones, roughly 93% seen once. Sequenced sample: naive CD4+ T cells from PBMCs. The subset denotes: CD45RA+ positively selected. Receptor source: a man between 18 and 29 years old in good health. Some clones in this sample may be carry-over from other donors' samples.

The chain has TRBV15 and TRBJ2-7, with D possibly matching TRBD2 (5 bases). V lost 1 base and J lost 0, with 13 bases in between. CDR1 is LNHNV and CDR2 is YYDKDF in the germline V gene (reference sequence). CDR3 size: 16 residues. In DNA, the CDR3 is TGTGCCACCAGCAGAGTTCGGGGAGCTAGCTCCTACGAGCAGTACTTC. This translates into CATSRVRGASSYEQYF.

The CDR3 reads CASSTRLNTEAFF. DNA for the CDR3: TGTGCCAGCAGTACTCGACTTAACACTGAAGCTTTCTTT. This rearrangement joins TRBV2 to TRBJ1-1, with D hard to call. This CDR3 comprises 13 residues. Looked up from germline, CDR1 is SNHLY and CDR2 is FYNNEI. V was trimmed by 5 bases and J by 2 bases, leaving 9 bases between them.

This chain connects TRBV7-2 to TRBJ1-1; D gene ambiguous. Germline-derived CDR1 and CDR2 are SGHTA and FQGNSA. This CDR3 comprises 12 residues. Trimming took off 1 base at V and 7 bases at J, with 7 bases between the two ends. In DNA, the CDR3 is TGTGCCAGCAGCTTAGTAGTAAGTGAAGCTTTCTTT. This codes for CASSLVVSEAFF.

This clone was counted once. In the same sample, other DNA sequences code for this CDR3. The chain couples TRBV5-1 to TRBJ2-5; 7 nucleotides match TRBD1. From germline, CDR1 is SGHRS and CDR2 YFSETQ. V lost 0 bases, J lost 1 base, and 6 bases stayed unmatched. There are 16 residues in the CDR3. The DNA for the CDR3 is TGCGCCAGCAGCTTGGCCGGGACAGCCCTCCAAGAGACCCAGTACTTC. Translated, it gives CASSLAGTALQETQYF.